The next 10 T cell receptor beta chains were all read from a single sample in a study of long-term antiretroviral therapy in people with HIV. Samples were assayed with immunoSEQ v3.0 at survey level. Method: immunoSEQ multiplex PCR; TCRdb's copy keeps in-frame clones and lacks some. Of tens of thousands of clones detected, around four fifths appear once; the ten largest clones hold about 10%. The source was unsorted PBMCs, collected 1.1 years before starting antiretroviral therapy. These receptor sequences come from a woman aged 40 to 50 with HIV.

This clone is a singleton in its sample. The chain links TRBV7-9 to TRBJ2-3; 9 nucleotides match TRBD2. CDR3 length equals 17 residues. Germline-derived CDR1 and CDR2 are SEHNR and FQNEAQ (reference sequence). V was clipped by 5 bases and J by 0 bases; unmatched bases: 9. In DNA form, the CDR3 reads TGTGCCAGCAGCCCGCAGACAACTAGCGGGAGCACAGATACGCAGTATTTT. Translated, it gives CASSPQTTSGSTDTQYF.

The J gene is TRBJ1-5, the V gene TRBV18; D is undetermined. The ends were cut back, 3 bases at V and 4 bases at J, with 10 bases in the middle. Germline CDR1 and CDR2: KGHSH and LQKENI. The CDR3 is 14 amino acids. CDR3 bases: TGTGCCAGCTCACCCCTCCAGTCGAATCAGCCCCAGCATTTT. It codes for CASSPLQSNQPQHF.

The chain couples TRBV29-1 to TRBJ1-1; a weak D match, TRBD1 (5 bases). Germline V gene sequence: CDR1 SQVTM, CDR2 ANQGSEA. The V end lost 5 bases, the J end lost 13 bases, and 14 bases lay between the germline ends. The CDR3 length is 10 residues. CDR3 region: CSVTRGGDFF. CDR3 DNA: TGCAGCGTTACACGGGGAGGGGATTTCTTT.

This clone was seen a few times. The CDR3 DNA sequence: TGTGCCAGCAGTGGTCGACAGGTGAATCAGCCCCAGCATTTT. Amino acids: CASSGRQVNQPQHF. This chain connects TRBV2 to TRBJ1-5, with D maybe TRBD1 (6 bases). This CDR3 is built from 14 residues. Germline assignment: CDR1 SNHLY and CDR2 FYNNEI. The V and J ends lost 4 bases and 4 bases respectively, with 11 bases between them. The full variable domain, its missing parts supplied by reference TRBV2 and TRBJ1-5, is EPEVTQTPSHQVTQMGQEVILRCVPISNHLYFYWYRQILGQKVEFLVSFYNNEISEKSEIFDDQFSVERPDGSNFTLKIRSTKLEDSAMYFCASSGRQVNQPQHFGDGTRLSIL.

This sequence joins TRBV19 and TRBJ1-5, with TRBD1 as a possible D gene (5 bases). The CDR3 has 15 amino acids. CDR1 LNHDA and CDR2 SQIVND come from the germline V gene (reference sequence). V was cut by 3 bases and J by 5 bases, with 14 bases left in between. CDR3 residues: CASSMSGTVHQPQHF. The CDR3 DNA reads TGTGCCAGTAGTATGTCCGGGACGGTCCATCAGCCCCAGCATTTT.

The rearrangement joins TRBV5-1 to TRBJ2-5; the match to TRBD2 covers 8 bases. Trimming at V came to 5 bases and at J to 5 bases, leaving 11 bases not matched to a gene. Germline CDR1 reads SGHRS; CDR2 reads YFSETQ. CDR3 length: 15 amino acids. The CDR3 loop reads CASSGTGGRHETQYF. CDR3 bases: TGCGCCAGCAGTGGGACGGGGGGGCGGCATGAGACCCAGTACTTC.

V gene TRBV6-1 combines with J gene TRBJ1-4, with D possibly TRBD1 on 5 matching bases. The germline V and J ends were trimmed by 6 bases and 8 bases, with 13 bases remaining between them. The germline V gene encodes CDR1 MNHNS and CDR2 SASEGT. The CDR3 has 13 residues. The chain's CDR3 is CASSGGSGEKLFF. DNA for the CDR3: TGTGCCAGCAGCGGGGGATCCGGGGAAAAACTGTTTTTT.

The V and J genes are TRBV10-3 and TRBJ2-1, with 8 nucleotides matching TRBD2. CDR3 length: 15 amino acids. Germline V gene lookup returns CDR1 ENHRY and CDR2 SYGVKD. Trimming cost V 6 bases and J 3 bases; bases outside gene matches: 7. This chain's CDR3 is CAISLGGAYYNEQFF. CDR3 DNA: TGTGCCATCAGCCTCGGGGGGGCCTACTACAATGAGCAGTTCTTC.

CDR3 coding DNA: TGTGCCAGCAGCGTAGATCGGGGGTTTAAAGACTATGGCTACACCTTC. Its protein is CASSVDRGFKDYGYTF. The genes are TRBV9 and TRBJ1-2; tentatively, D is TRBD1 (5 bases). The germline V gene encodes CDR1 SGDLS and CDR2 YYNGEE. This CDR3 contains 16 residues. V gave up 0 bases and J gave up 3 bases, with 15 bases separating them. Using reference TRBV9 and TRBJ1-2 for the parts outside the CDR3, the full variable domain is DSGVTQTPKHLITATGQRVTLRCSPRSGDLSVYWYQQSLDQGLQFLIQYYNGEERAKGNILERFSAQQFPDLHSELNLSSLELGDSALYFCASSVDRGFKDYGYTFGSGTRLTVV.

The rearrangement links TRBV2 to TRBJ1-1, with D uncertain. This CDR3 spans 12 amino acids. The germline CDR1 and CDR2 sequences are SNHLY and FYNNEI. V was trimmed by 6 bases and J by 5 bases, leaving 10 bases between them. For the CDR3, the DNA is TGTGCCAGCAGAGGGCGGGGAACTGAAGCTTTCTTT. Its protein is CASRGRGTEAFF.